Listed here is a single T cell receptor (beta chain). Its target is not known. The data were obtained in a study of T cell repertoires in cytomegalovirus infection. Study-level background: Public TCR beta signatures were indicative of both CMV infection and a matching HLA type.

TCRdb re-called the reads through MiXCR, storing one row per CDR3 protein. The sample has 200,000 to 300,000 distinct CDR3 sequences; 9.1% are singletons. This CDR3 comprises 13 residues. Trimming left V 6 bases short and J 3 bases short, with 11 bases between. The germline V gene encodes CDR1 LNHDA and CDR2 SQIVND (reference sequence). Study findings and constraints: HLA-C-restricted CMV-specific TCR beta clonotypes prevailed in the ex vivo response.

The sequence derives from a human donor in good health (CMV status not recorded). Some clones in this sample may be carry-over from other donors' samples. V and J are TRBV19 and TRBJ1-2, with a weak D call TRBD1 (6 bases). Material for sequencing was PBMCs. CDR3 sequence: CASRLQGDYGYTF. CDR3 nucleotides: TGTGCCAGTAGGCTACAGGGCGACTATGGCTACACCTTC. The whole variable domain, filled in from reference TRBV19 and TRBJ1-2, reads DGGITQSPKYLFRKEGQNVTLSCEQNLNHDAMYWYRQDPGQGLRLIYYSQIVNDFQKGDIAEGYSVSREKKESFPLTVTSAQKNPTAFYLCASRLQGDYGYTFGSGTRLTVV.